This is a list of T cell receptor beta chains from one sample in a study of blood T cell repertoires in COVID-19. TCRdb's table, derived via immunoSEQ multiplex PCR, lists solely in-frame clones and lacks some. Found here are some 200,000 clones, around 83% of them singletons; the top ten hold about 1.3%. The sample consisted of PBMCs or T cells enriched from blood (not recorded which). These receptors were obtained from a woman in her thirties or forties with acute COVID-19. The CDR3 runs from the conserved cysteine through the conserved F or W. The D gene is left open where the match is weak. The size of a clone is reported for some rows only, either as once, few or many, or as a class for expanded clones.

clone_size: .
d_call: .
v_call: TRBV27
j_call: TRBJ2-5
cdr3_aa: CASSLQGPQETQYF
cdr3_nt: TGTGCCAGCAGTTTACAGGGCCCCCAAGAGACCCAGTACTTC

clone_size: once
d_call: .
v_call: TRBV6-4
j_call: TRBJ1-1
cdr3_aa: CASRRDGNTEAFF
cdr3_nt: TGTGCCAGCAGGCGGGACGGGAACACTGAAGCTTTCTTT

clone_size: .
d_call: TRBD2
v_call: TRBV6-2/TRBV6-3
j_call: TRBJ2-3
cdr3_aa: CASSKRGGSTDTQYF
cdr3_nt: TGTGCCAGCAGTAAGCGGGGGGGGAGCACAGATACGCAGTATTTT

clone_size: few
d_call: .
v_call: TRBV19
j_call: TRBJ1-2
cdr3_aa: CASKTGGALGYTF
cdr3_nt: TGTGCCAGTAAGACGGGGGGGGCGCTTGGCTACACCTTC

clone_size: .
d_call: .
v_call: TRBV2
j_call: TRBJ2-7
cdr3_aa: CASRRHDYEQYF
cdr3_nt: TGTGCCAGCAGGCGACACGACTACGAGCAGTACTTC

clone_size: .
d_call: .
v_call: TRBV16
j_call: TRBJ2-2
cdr3_aa: CASSERSYTGELFF
cdr3_nt: TGTGCCAGCAGCGAGCGGAGCTACACCGGGGAGCTGTTTTTT

clone_size: .
d_call: .
v_call: TRBV7-9
j_call: TRBJ1-2
cdr3_aa: CASSLDRVAGYTF
cdr3_nt: TGTGCCAGCAGCTTAGACAGGGTAGCTGGCTACACCTTC

clone_size: few
d_call: .
v_call: TRBV4-3
j_call: TRBJ2-2
cdr3_aa: CASSHGGGIANTGELFF
cdr3_nt: TGCGCCAGCAGCCACGGAGGAGGGATCGCGAACACCGGGGAGCTGTTTTTT

clone_size: .
d_call: .
v_call: TRBV19
j_call: TRBJ1-1
cdr3_aa: CASILGAEAFF
cdr3_nt: TGTGCCAGTATTCTGGGCGCTGAAGCTTTCTTT

clone_size: .
d_call: .
v_call: TRBV18
j_call: TRBJ1-3
cdr3_aa: CASSPGADSGNTIYF
cdr3_nt: TGTGCCAGCTCACCAGGGGCAGACTCTGGAAACACCATATATTTT

clone_size: .
d_call: .
v_call: TRBV7-8
j_call: TRBJ1-4
cdr3_aa: CASSFGPNLSREKLFF
cdr3_nt: TGTGCCAGCAGCTTCGGTCCAAACCTCTCTCGAGAAAAACTGTTTTTT

clone_size: .
d_call: TRBD1
v_call: TRBV27
j_call: TRBJ1-5
cdr3_aa: CASSVTSTGENQPQHF
cdr3_nt: TGTGCCAGCAGTGTCACAAGTACAGGGGAGAATCAGCCCCAGCATTTT

clone_size: .
d_call: TRBD1
v_call: TRBV12-3/TRBV12-4
j_call: TRBJ2-7
cdr3_aa: CASSPDRGYEQYF
cdr3_nt: TGTGCCAGCAGTCCTGACAGGGGGTACGAGCAGTACTTC

clone_size: .
d_call: .
v_call: TRBV4-2
j_call: TRBJ1-5
cdr3_aa: CASSQVSSNQPQHF
cdr3_nt: TGTGCCAGCAGCCAAGTTAGCAGCAATCAGCCCCAGCATTTT